The present entry profiles one TCR beta chain with its context. The entry originates in a study of blood T cell repertoires in COVID-19. Sequencing used immunoSEQ multiplex PCR; TCRdb keeps in-frame clones, though not all of them. The table shows roughly 360,000 clones, with roughly 77% occurring only once. Germline V lookup: CDR1 GTSNPN, CDR2 SVGIG (reference sequence). The V and J ends lost 1 base and 0 bases respectively, with 22 bases between them. The CDR3 is 19 amino acids. V usage is TRBV30 and J usage is TRBJ1-3; D is ambiguous. Sequencing used peripheral blood. The clonotype comes from a human donor with acute or convalescent COVID-19. The donor label of this sample is uncertain. CDR3 coding DNA: TGTGCCTGGAGTGGGCGGCATGTCTCTCTAACGCTCTCTGGAAACACCATATATTTT. It translates to CAWSGRHVSLTLSGNTIYF. Drawing the rest from reference TRBV30 and TRBJ1-3, the complete variable domain is SQTIHQWPATLVQPVGSPLSLECTVEGTSNPNLYWYRQAAGRGLQLLFYSVGIGQISSEVPQNLSASRPQDRQFILSSKKLLLSDSGFYLCAWSGRHVSLTLSGNTIYFGEGSWLTVV.